This T cell receptor (beta chain) was captured in a study of blood T cell repertoires in COVID-19. Study-level background: In each case, the material was cDNA or gDNA derived from T cells, B-cell-depleted T cells, or PBMCs.

CDR1 and CDR2 from the germline V gene are LGHDT and YNNKEL (reference sequence). The CDR3 spans 14 residues. The germline V and J ends were trimmed by 2 bases and 5 bases, with 12 bases remaining between them. Measured with immunoSEQ multiplex PCR; TCRdb has only the in-frame clones, and not every one. In the table there are roughly 68,000 clones, 75% to 95% of which are singletons. Patients at the Seattle site were enrolled during active infection and followed longitudinally. The sequencing sample was made of peripheral blood. This TCR derives from a man aged 35 to 55 with COVID-19, enrolled during active disease. The rearrangement joins TRBV3-1 (or the pseudogene TRBV3-2) to TRBJ2-5; D is undetermined. The CDR3 is CASSQSQVMETQYF. For the CDR3, the DNA is TGTGCCAGCAGCCAAAGCCAAGTGATGGAGACCCAGTACTTC.